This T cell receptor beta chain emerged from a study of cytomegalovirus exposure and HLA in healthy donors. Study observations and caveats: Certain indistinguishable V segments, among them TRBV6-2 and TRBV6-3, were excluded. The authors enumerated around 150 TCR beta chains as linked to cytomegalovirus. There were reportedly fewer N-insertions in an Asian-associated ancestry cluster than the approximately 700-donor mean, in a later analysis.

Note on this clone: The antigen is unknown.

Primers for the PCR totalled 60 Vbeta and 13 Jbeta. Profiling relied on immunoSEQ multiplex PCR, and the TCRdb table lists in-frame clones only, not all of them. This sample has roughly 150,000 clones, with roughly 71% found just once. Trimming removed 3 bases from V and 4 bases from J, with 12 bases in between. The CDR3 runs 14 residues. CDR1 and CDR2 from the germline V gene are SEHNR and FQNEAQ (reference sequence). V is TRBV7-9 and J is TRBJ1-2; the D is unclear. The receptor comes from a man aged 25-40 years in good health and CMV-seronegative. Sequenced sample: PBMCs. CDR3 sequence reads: CASSFSQETYGYTF. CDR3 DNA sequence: TGTGCCAGCAGCTTTTCTCAGGAAACCTATGGCTACACCTTC.